This passage covers 20 T cell receptor beta chains from one sample sequenced in a study of T cell repertoires in cytomegalovirus infection. TCRdb processed the reads anew with MiXCR; each CDR3 protein has one entry. Of about 310,000 distinct CDR3 sequences listed, about 17% are singletons. The source material was PBMCs. These receptors all come from a human donor in good health (CMV status not recorded). Some clones in this sample may be carry-over from other donors' samples.

This chain connects TRBV5-6 to TRBJ2-7, with 8 bases that match TRBD1. This CDR3 comprises 14 residues. V dropped 0 bases and J dropped 6; count of bases not matched to a gene: 5. The germline V gene has CDR1 SGHDT and CDR2 YYEEEE. For the CDR3, the DNA is TGTGCCAGCAGCTTGGGATCGACAGGGGCCGAGCAGTACTTC. Protein sequence: CASSLGSTGAEQYF.

This clonotype was counted ten times or more. V gene TRBV7-2 combines with J gene TRBJ2-7; tentatively, D is TRBD1 (6 bases). The CDR3 totals 17 residues. Per germline, CDR1 SGHTA and CDR2 FQGNSA. The V gene lost 1 base and the J gene lost 4 bases, with 20 bases spanning the gap. CDR3 sequence (DNA): TGTGCCAGCAGCTTAGGTTATGGGGGCCAGACTACATACGAGCAGTACTTC. It specifies CASSLGYGGQTTYEQYF.

The chain employs TRBV7-9 and TRBJ2-1, with 7 bases that match TRBD2. The CDR3 is 13 residues long. V dropped 6 bases and J dropped 6; count of bases not matched to a gene: 5. From germline, CDR1 is SEHNR and CDR2 FQNEAQ (reference sequence). The CDR3 protein is CASSSWTSNEQFF. CDR3 nucleotides: TGTGCCAGCAGTAGCTGGACTAGCAATGAGCAGTTCTTC. The complete variable domain, with remaining parts taken from reference TRBV7-9 and TRBJ2-1, reads DTGVSQNPRHKITKRGQNVTFRCDPISEHNRLYWYRQTLGQGPEFLTYFQNEAQLEKSRLLSDRFSAERPKGSFSTLEIQRTEQGDSAMYLCASSSWTSNEQFFGPGTRLTVL.

Ten or more counts support this clonotype. The V call is TRBV27, the J call TRBJ2-7, with 7 bases matching TRBD1. In germline, CDR1 is MNHEY, CDR2 SMNVEV (reference sequence). V shed 2 bases, J shed 6 bases, and the junction held 7 bases outside the gene matches. The CDR3 runs 14 residues. The CDR3 is CASSLRGRSGEQYF. The CDR3 DNA reads TGTGCCAGCAGTTTAAGGGGGCGAAGCGGCGAGCAGTACTTC.

The V gene is TRBV19, the J gene TRBJ2-1, with 11 bases matching TRBD2. Germline V gene lookup returns CDR1 LNHDA and CDR2 SQIVND (reference sequence). Trimming removed 4 bases from V and 7 bases from J; junction bases left unmatched: 6. The CDR3 runs 15 residues. DNA for the CDR3: TGTGCCAGTAGTACACTAGCGGGGGCCGGAAATGAGCAGTTCTTC. Translated: CASSTLAGAGNEQFF.

The V gene is TRBV20-1, the J gene TRBJ2-1; TRBD2 matches at 7 bases. The CDR3 length is 16 residues. The V gene end was trimmed by 0 bases and the J gene end by 6 bases; junction bases not matched to a gene: 11. From germline, CDR1 is DFQATT and CDR2 SNEGSKA (reference sequence). The CDR3 sequence: CSARDQAGYPGNEQFF. The DNA of the CDR3 is TGCAGTGCTAGAGATCAAGCGGGGTATCCCGGCAATGAGCAGTTCTTC.

J is TRBJ2-1 and V is TRBV20-1; TRBD2 matches 9 bases. Germline V gives CDR1 DFQATT, CDR2 SNEGSKA (reference sequence). The CDR3 has 14 residues. The V segment lost 5 bases and the J segment 2 bases; nucleotides outside the gene matches: 4. CDR3 coding DNA: TGCAGTGCTTTTAGCGGGGGTACCTACAATGAGCAGTTCTTC. Its translation is CSAFSGGTYNEQFF.

Only a few counts were recorded for this clonotype. This sequence joins TRBV5-4 and TRBJ2-7; 10 positions agree with TRBD2. CDR3 length: 15 residues. V lost 4 bases and J lost 4; bases outside the gene matches: 8. The germline CDR1 and CDR2 sequences are SGHNT and YYREEE (reference sequence). This CDR3 reads CASSPDLAGDYEQYF. DNA for the CDR3: TGTGCCAGCAGCCCGGACCTAGCGGGGGATTACGAGCAGTACTTC.

The chain couples TRBV6-1 to TRBJ1-2; the D gene is possibly TRBD1 (6 bases). Germline-derived CDR1 and CDR2 are MNHNS and SASEGT. The CDR3 length is 12 residues. Between the trimmed V and J ends, which lost 7 bases and 5 bases, there was a span of 11 bases. The DNA for the CDR3 is TGTGCCAGCACCGGACAGATTTATGGCTACACCTTC. Translating it yields CASTGQIYGYTF.

The chain recombines TRBV7-2 with TRBJ2-2, with unresolved D. CDR1 and CDR2 (germline): SGHTA, FQGNSA. Trimming removed 5 bases from V and 9 bases from J, with 10 bases in between. This CDR3 is built from 12 residues. The CDR3 sequence: CASSTPFRELFF. CDR3 DNA sequence: TGTGCCAGCAGCACCCCTTTCAGGGAGCTGTTTTTT.

This clonotype has just a few counts. The rearrangement links TRBV7-6 to TRBJ2-7; possibly TRBD1 for D (5 bases). Germline V gene data show CDR1 as SGHVS and CDR2 as FNYEAQ. The CDR3 length is 13 residues. V was pared by 0 bases and J by 7 bases, with 10 bases between. The CDR3 reads CASSLAETEEQYF. The CDR3 coding sequence is TGTGCCAGCAGCTTAGCGGAGACAGAGGAGCAGTACTTC.

About this clonotype itself: Being one base from a much bigger clone, this may be a read error. The chain uses TRBV20-1 and TRBJ2-5; perhaps D is TRBD1 or TRBD2 (5 bases each). Trimming pared 6 bases from V and 4 bases from J, leaving 15 bases between. The germline V gene has CDR1 DFQATT and CDR2 SNEGSKA (reference sequence). The CDR3 loop spans 13 amino acids. The CDR3 loop reads CSARLEGIETQYF. Here the CDR3 DNA reads TGCAGTGCGAGGCTAGAGGGGATAGAGACCCAGTACTTC.

CDR3 residues: CASSWGGDTQYF. CDR3 DNA: TGTGCCAGCAGTTGGGGGGGGGATACGCAGTATTTT. This sequence joins TRBV27 and TRBJ2-3; 7 bases align to TRBD2. Trimming cost V 4 bases and J 6 bases; bases outside gene matches: 1. This CDR3 is 12 amino acids long. The V gene's germline CDR1 is MNHEY and CDR2 SMNVEV (reference sequence).

The sample holds many counts of this clonotype. V is TRBV7-2 and J is TRBJ1-4; 8 bases match TRBD1. CDR1 and CDR2 from the germline V gene are SGHTA and FQGNSA. This CDR3 region has 13 residues. J was trimmed by 10 bases and V by 6 bases; bases with no gene match: 7. DNA of the CDR3: TGTGCCAGCAGAGAGCGACAGGGGTTAAAACTGTTTTTT. Its protein product is CASRERQGLKLFF. The full variable domain, with the rest looked up from reference TRBV7-2 and TRBJ1-4, is GAGVSQSPSNKVTEKGKDVELRCDPISGHTALYWYRQSLGQGLEFLIYFQGNSAPDKSGLPSDRFSAERTGGSVSTLTIQRTQQEDSAVYLCASRERQGLKLFFGSGTQLSVL.

The V gene is TRBV12-3 or TRBV12-4, the J gene TRBJ2-3; D gene unclear. The CDR3 consists of 14 residues. V lost 7 bases, J lost 1 base, and 12 bases lay in between. DNA of the CDR3: TGTGCCAGCACTTCACTCTCTGGCACAGATACGCAGTATTTT. It encodes CASTSLSGTDTQYF.

This clonotype was recorded a few times. The chain joins TRBV10-3 to TRBJ2-4, with D perhaps matching TRBD1 (8 bases). The V gene lost 6 bases and the J gene lost 8 bases, with 14 bases spanning the gap. The CDR3 sequence is 13 residues long. Looked up from germline, CDR1 is ENHRY and CDR2 is SYGVKD. Written as DNA, the CDR3 is TGTGCCATCAGGCCCACAGGGGGGGACATTCAGTACTTC. This encodes CAIRPTGGDIQYF.

The gene calls are TRBV20-1 and TRBJ2-7, with D uncertain. Trimming removed 1 base at V and 6 bases at J, with 10 bases between. The germline V gene encodes CDR1 DFQATT and CDR2 SNEGSKA (reference sequence). The CDR3 consists of 12 residues. Written as DNA, the CDR3 is TGCAGTGCTAGAGGGGTCACCCCCGAGCAGTACTTC. Amino acid sequence: CSARGVTPEQYF.

This clonotype was seen a few times. The V call is TRBV28, the J call TRBJ1-1; maybe TRBD1 (5 bases). Trimming cost V 5 bases and J 5 bases, with 12 bases left between them. The germline V gene encodes CDR1 MDHEN and CDR2 SYDVKM. The CDR3 is 13 amino acids. For the CDR3, the DNA is TGTGCCAGCAGTCCCGGACGGGGGACTGAAGCTTTCTTT. Protein: CASSPGRGTEAFF.

This clonotype was seen more than once but under ten times. The chain carries TRBV28 and TRBJ1-1, with a weak D call TRBD1 (5 bases). There are 13 residues in the CDR3. The V end lost 4 bases, the J end lost 3 bases, and 9 bases lay between the germline ends. Germline lookup yields CDR1 MDHEN and CDR2 SYDVKM. DNA for the CDR3: TGTGCCAGCAGTTCCCTGGGGGACACTGAAGCTTTCTTT. Translation: CASSSLGDTEAFF. Using reference TRBV28 and TRBJ1-1 for the parts outside the CDR3, the full variable domain is DVKVTQSSRYLVKRTGEKVFLECVQDMDHENMFWYRQDPGLGLRLIYFSYDVKMKEKGDIPEGYSVSREKKERFSLILESASTNQTSMYLCASSSLGDTEAFFGQGTRLTVV.

V and J are TRBV20-1 and TRBJ2-7; 10 nucleotides match TRBD1. Germline V gene data show CDR1 as DFQATT and CDR2 as SNEGSKA (reference sequence). J lost 4 bases, V lost 0 bases, and 6 bases had no gene match. The CDR3 consists of 15 residues. The CDR3, as DNA: TGCAGTGCTAGAGATACGGGACAGGGGATTTACGAGCAGTACTTC. Translation: CSARDTGQGIYEQYF.